The 10 T cell receptor beta chains below all came from one sample that was sequenced in a study of blood T cell repertoires in COVID-19. The data were produced by immunoSEQ multiplex PCR, yet TCRdb's version contains in-frame clones alone and is incomplete. The table shows about 270,000 clones, with roughly nine tenths occurring only once. Input material: peripheral blood. These receptors all stem from a man aged 35 to 55 with active or convalescent COVID-19.

The rearrangement joins TRBV5-4 to TRBJ2-7, with D maybe TRBD1 (5 bases). CDR1 is SGHNT, CDR2 YYREEE, per germline (reference sequence). This CDR3 has 15 amino acids. Trimming pared 0 bases from V and 2 bases from J, leaving 12 bases between. This CDR3 reads CASSLDPVGAYEQYF. CDR3 sequence (DNA): TGTGCCAGCAGCTTGGATCCGGTAGGGGCCTACGAGCAGTACTTC.

This chain links TRBV4-2 with TRBJ2-3; 9 bases are shared with TRBD2. The ends lost 2 bases at V and 2 bases at J; junction bases unmatched: 8. Germline CDR1 LGHNA, CDR2 YNFKEQ. CDR3 length: 17 amino acids. For the CDR3, the DNA is TGTGCCAGCAGCCAAAGCGGGCCTAGCGGGAACACAGATACGCAGTATTTT. Amino acids: CASSQSGPSGNTDTQYF.

The chain is built from TRBV9 and TRBJ1-1; TRBD1 is a possible D gene (5 bases). The CDR3 contains 17 residues. V was shortened by 3 bases and J by 5 bases, with 23 bases between the two germline ends. Germline V gene sequence: CDR1 SGDLS, CDR2 YYNGEE. CDR3 in amino acids: CASSALVGGDVGTEAFF. The CDR3 DNA sequence: TGTGCCAGCAGCGCCCTAGTCGGGGGTGATGTGGGGACTGAAGCTTTCTTT.

The V call is TRBV25-1, the J call TRBJ2-1; D is ambiguous. Trimming took 1 base from V and 4 from J, leaving 5 bases between them. Germline V gives CDR1 MGHDK, CDR2 SYGVNS. The CDR3 consists of 13 residues. CDR3 loop: CASSESVYNEQFF. Written as DNA, the CDR3 is TGTGCCAGCAGTGAATCGGTGTACAATGAGCAGTTCTTC. The full variable domain, rest sourced from reference TRBV25-1 and TRBJ2-1, is EADIYQTPRYLVIGTGKKITLECSQTMGHDKMYWYQQDPGMELHLIHYSYGVNSTEKGDLSSESTVSRIRTEHFPLTLESARPSHTSQYLCASSESVYNEQFFGPGTRLTVL.

The V gene is TRBV5-5, the J gene TRBJ2-5, with D hard to call. Trimming cost V 4 bases and J 5 bases, with 9 bases left between them. The CDR3 runs to 12 residues. From germline, CDR1 is SGHKS and CDR2 YYEKEE (reference sequence). CDR3 sequence reads: CASSRGGETQYF. The CDR3 DNA is TGTGCCAGCAGCCGAGGTGGGGAGACCCAGTACTTC. The entire variable domain, with the rest obtained from reference TRBV5-5 and TRBJ2-5, is as follows: DAGVTQSPTHLIKTRGQQVTLRCSPISGHKSVSWYQQVLGQGPQFIFQYYEKEERGRGNFPDRFSARQFPNYSSELNVNALLLGDSALYLCASSRGGETQYFGPGTRLLVL.

V gene TRBV5-5 combines with J gene TRBJ1-6; D might be TRBD1 (6 bases). V lost 2 bases to trimming and J lost 9 bases, with 12 bases between them. The CDR3 extends over 14 amino acids. Germline V CDR1 and CDR2: SGHKS, YYEKEE (reference sequence). The CDR3 DNA reads as TGTGCCAGCAGCTTAGGGGGGGGCAGTTCACCCCTCCACTTT. The encoded protein is CASSLGGGSSPLHF. Using reference TRBV5-5 and TRBJ1-6 for the parts outside the CDR3, the full variable domain is DAGVTQSPTHLIKTRGQQVTLRCSPISGHKSVSWYQQVLGQGPQFIFQYYEKEERGRGNFPDRFSARQFPNYSSELNVNALLLGDSALYLCASSLGGGSSPLHFGNGTRLTVT.

The chain joins TRBV3-1 (or the pseudogene TRBV3-2) to TRBJ1-2, with D maybe TRBD1 (5 bases). Trimming pared 1 base from V and 8 bases from J, leaving 17 bases between. Germline V gene lookup returns CDR1 LGHDT and CDR2 YNNKEL (reference sequence). The CDR3 extends over 15 amino acids. CDR3: CASSQARAQAWGYTF. CDR3 bases: TGTGCCAGCAGCCAAGCCAGGGCACAGGCCTGGGGCTACACCTTC.

The gene calls are TRBV29-1 and TRBJ2-2, with D possibly being TRBD2 (6 bases). Between the trimmed V and J ends, which lost 7 bases and 5 bases, there was a span of 11 bases. From germline, CDR1 is SQVTM and CDR2 ANQGSEA. CDR3 length equals 12 residues. As DNA, the CDR3 is TGCAGCGCCGTCGGGGGAACCGGGGAGCTGTTTTTT. Its protein product is CSAVGGTGELFF.

The V and J genes are TRBV5-1 and TRBJ2-3; D might be TRBD2 (6 bases). Germline CDR1 is SGHRS and CDR2 is YFSETQ. The V end was cut by 6 bases, the J end by 0 bases, with 14 bases between. The CDR3 runs 15 residues. DNA for the CDR3: TGCGCCAGCACCCCTCGGGGGTCCAGCACAGATACGCAGTATTTT. It specifies CASTPRGSSTDTQYF.

V gene TRBV12-3 or TRBV12-4 combines with J gene TRBJ1-2; D possibly corresponds to TRBD1 (5 bases). V was clipped by 3 bases and J by 6 bases, with 11 bases between them. The CDR3 length is 13 residues. The DNA for the CDR3 is TGTGCCAGCAGTTTTGCGCAGGGCCATGGCTACACCTTC. This codes for CASSFAQGHGYTF.